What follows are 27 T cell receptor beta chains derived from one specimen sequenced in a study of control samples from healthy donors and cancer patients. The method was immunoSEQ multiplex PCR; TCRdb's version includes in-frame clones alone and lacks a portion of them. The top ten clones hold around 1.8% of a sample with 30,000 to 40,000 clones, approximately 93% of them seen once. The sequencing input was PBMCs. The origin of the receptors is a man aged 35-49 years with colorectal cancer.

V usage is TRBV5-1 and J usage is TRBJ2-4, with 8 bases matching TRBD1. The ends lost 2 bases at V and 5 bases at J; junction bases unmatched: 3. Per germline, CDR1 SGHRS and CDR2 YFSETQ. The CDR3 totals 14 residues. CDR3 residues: CASSFSGGQNIQYF. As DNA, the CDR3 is TGCGCCAGCAGCTTCTCAGGGGGCCAAAACATTCAGTACTTC.

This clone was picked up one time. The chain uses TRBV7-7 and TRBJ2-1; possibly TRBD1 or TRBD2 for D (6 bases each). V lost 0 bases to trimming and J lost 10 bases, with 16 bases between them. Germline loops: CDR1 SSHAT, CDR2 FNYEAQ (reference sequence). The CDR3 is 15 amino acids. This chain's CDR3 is CASSLALSGAGEQFF. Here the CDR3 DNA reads TGTGCCAGCAGCTTAGCATTGTCGGGGGCAGGGGAGCAGTTCTTC.

The CDR3 loop reads CASSLEGNTGELFF. The CDR3 DNA reads as TGCGCCAGCAGCTTGGAAGGTAACACCGGGGAGCTGTTTTTT. This sequence joins TRBV5-1 and TRBJ2-2; no reliable D call. Germline CDR1 is SGHRS and CDR2 is YFSETQ. V was shortened by 0 bases and J by 2 bases, with 5 bases between the two germline ends. The CDR3 is 14 amino acids. The whole variable domain, filled in from reference TRBV5-1 and TRBJ2-2, reads KAGVTQTPRYLIKTRGQQVTLSCSPISGHRSVSWYQQTPGQGLQFLFEYFSETQRNKGNFPGRFSGRQFSNSRSEMNVSTLELGDSALYLCASSLEGNTGELFFGEGSRLTVL.

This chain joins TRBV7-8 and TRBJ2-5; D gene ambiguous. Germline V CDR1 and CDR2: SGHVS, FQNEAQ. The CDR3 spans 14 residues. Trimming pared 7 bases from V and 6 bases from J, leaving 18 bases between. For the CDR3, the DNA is TGTGCCAGCAACCCCGGCGAACAGCTGCAGACCCAGTACTTC. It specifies CASNPGEQLQTQYF.

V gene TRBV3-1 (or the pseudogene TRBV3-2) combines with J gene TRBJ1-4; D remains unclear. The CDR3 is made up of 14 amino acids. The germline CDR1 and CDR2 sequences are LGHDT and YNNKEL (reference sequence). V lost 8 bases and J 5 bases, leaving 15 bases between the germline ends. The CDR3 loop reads CASRRGRENEKLFF. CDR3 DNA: TGTGCCAGCCGTCGTGGGCGGGAAAATGAAAAACTGTTTTTT.

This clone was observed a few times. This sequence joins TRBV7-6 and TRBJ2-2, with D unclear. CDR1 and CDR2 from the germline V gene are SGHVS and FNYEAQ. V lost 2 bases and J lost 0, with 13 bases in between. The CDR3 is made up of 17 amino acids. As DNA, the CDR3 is TGTGCCAGCAGCTTATGGGTCCCGAGCGCGAACACCGGGGAGCTGTTTTTT. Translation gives CASSLWVPSANTGELFF. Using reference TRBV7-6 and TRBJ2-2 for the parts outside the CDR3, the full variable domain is GAGVSQSPRYKVTKRGQDVALRCDPISGHVSLYWYRQALGQGPEFLTYFNYEAQQDKSGLPNDRFSAERPEGSISTLTIQRTEQRDSAMYRCASSLWVPSANTGELFFGEGSRLTVL.

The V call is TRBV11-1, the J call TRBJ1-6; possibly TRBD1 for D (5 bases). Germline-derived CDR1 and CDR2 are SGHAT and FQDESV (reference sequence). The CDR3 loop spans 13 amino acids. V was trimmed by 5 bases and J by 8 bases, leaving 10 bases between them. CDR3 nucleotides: TGTGCCAGCAGCCAGGGTCTCGATTCACCCCTCCACTTT. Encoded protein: CASSQGLDSPLHF.

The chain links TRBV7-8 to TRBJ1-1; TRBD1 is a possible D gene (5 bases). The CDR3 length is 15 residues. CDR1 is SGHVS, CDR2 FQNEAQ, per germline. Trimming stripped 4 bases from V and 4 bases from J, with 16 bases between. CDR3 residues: CASSSRARGGTEAFF. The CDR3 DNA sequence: TGTGCCAGCAGCTCACGGGCGAGGGGCGGCACTGAAGCTTTCTTT.

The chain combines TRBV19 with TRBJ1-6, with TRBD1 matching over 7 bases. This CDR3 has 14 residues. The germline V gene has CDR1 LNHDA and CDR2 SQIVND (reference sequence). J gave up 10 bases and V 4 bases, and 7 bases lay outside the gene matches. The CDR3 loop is CASSNTGAGSPLHF. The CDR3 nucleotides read TGTGCCAGTAGTAATACAGGGGCAGGGTCACCCCTCCACTTT.

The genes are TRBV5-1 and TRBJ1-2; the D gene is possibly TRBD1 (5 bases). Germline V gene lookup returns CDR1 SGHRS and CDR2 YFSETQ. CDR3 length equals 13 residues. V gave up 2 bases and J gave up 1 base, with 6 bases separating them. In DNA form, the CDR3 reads TGCGCCAGCAGCTTACAGGATAACTATGGCTACACCTTC. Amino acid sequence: CASSLQDNYGYTF.

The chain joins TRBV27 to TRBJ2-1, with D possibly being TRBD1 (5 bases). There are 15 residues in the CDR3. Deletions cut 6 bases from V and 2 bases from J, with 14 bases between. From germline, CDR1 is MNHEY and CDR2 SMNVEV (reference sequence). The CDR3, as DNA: TGTGCCAGCAGCTTTTCAGGGTTCCCCTACAATGAGCAGTTCTTC. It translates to CASSFSGFPYNEQFF.

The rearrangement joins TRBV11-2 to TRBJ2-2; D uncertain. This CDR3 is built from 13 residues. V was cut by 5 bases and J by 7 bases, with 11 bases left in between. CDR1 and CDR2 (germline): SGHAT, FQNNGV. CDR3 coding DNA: TGTGCCAGCAGCATTAGGTTGGACGGGGAGCTGTTTTTT. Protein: CASSIRLDGELFF.

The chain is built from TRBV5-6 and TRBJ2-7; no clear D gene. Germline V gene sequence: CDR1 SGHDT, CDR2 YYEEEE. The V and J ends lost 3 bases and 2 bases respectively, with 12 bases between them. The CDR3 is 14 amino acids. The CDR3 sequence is CASSSPGSPYEQYF. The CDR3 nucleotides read TGTGCCAGCAGCTCGCCCGGCAGCCCCTACGAGCAGTACTTC.

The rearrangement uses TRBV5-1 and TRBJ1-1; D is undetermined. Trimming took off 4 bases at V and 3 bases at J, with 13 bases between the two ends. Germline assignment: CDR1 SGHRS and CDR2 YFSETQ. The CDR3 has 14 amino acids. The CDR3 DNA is TGCGCCAGCAGCCCATCGGGTGGGGACACTGAAGCTTTCTTT. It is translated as CASSPSGGDTEAFF.

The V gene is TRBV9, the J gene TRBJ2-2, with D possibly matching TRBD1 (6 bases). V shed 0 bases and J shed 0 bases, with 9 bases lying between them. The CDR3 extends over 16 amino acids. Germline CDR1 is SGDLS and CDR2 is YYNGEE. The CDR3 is CASSVAGDANTGELFF. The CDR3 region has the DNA TGTGCCAGCAGCGTAGCAGGGGACGCGAACACCGGGGAGCTGTTTTTT.

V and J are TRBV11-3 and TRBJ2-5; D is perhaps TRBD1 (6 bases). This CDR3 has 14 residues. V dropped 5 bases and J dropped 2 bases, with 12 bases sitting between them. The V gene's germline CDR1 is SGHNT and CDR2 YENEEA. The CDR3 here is CASSRGTVQETQYF. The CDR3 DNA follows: TGTGCCAGCAGCAGGGGGACGGTACAAGAGACCCAGTACTTC.

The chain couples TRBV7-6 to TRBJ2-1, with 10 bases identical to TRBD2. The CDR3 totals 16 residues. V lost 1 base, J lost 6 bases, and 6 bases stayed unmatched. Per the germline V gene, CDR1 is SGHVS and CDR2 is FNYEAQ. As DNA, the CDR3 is TGTGCCAGCAGCTTAGTACGTAGCGGGGGGACCAATGAGCAGTTCTTC. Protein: CASSLVRSGGTNEQFF.

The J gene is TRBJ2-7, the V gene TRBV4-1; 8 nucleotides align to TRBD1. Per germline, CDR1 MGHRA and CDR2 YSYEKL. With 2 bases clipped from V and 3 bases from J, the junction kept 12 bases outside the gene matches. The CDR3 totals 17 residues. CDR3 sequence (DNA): TGCGCCAGCAGCCAAACCCATGGACAGGGTTTGATCTACGAGCAGTACTTC. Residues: CASSQTHGQGLIYEQYF.

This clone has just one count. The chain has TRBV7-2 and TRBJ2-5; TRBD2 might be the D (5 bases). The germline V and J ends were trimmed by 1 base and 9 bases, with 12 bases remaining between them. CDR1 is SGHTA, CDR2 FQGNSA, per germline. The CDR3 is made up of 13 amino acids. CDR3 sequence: CASSLGPLEAQYF. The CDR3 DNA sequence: TGTGCCAGCAGCTTAGGCCCCCTGGAGGCCCAGTACTTC. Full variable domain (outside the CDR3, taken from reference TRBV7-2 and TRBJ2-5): GAGVSQSPSNKVTEKGKDVELRCDPISGHTALYWYRQSLGQGLEFLIYFQGNSAPDKSGLPSDRFSAERTGGSVSTLTIQRTQQEDSAVYLCASSLGPLEAQYFGPGTRLLVL.

CDR3 amino acids: CASNPAGSESPLHF. The CDR3 region has the DNA TGTGCCAGCAACCCCGCCGGCTCTGAGTCACCCCTCCACTTT. The chain uses TRBV6-5 and TRBJ1-6; D call uncertain. V was shortened by 7 bases and J by 10 bases, with 17 bases between the two germline ends. The CDR3 is 14 residues long. Germline V gene sequence: CDR1 MNHEY, CDR2 SVGAGI.

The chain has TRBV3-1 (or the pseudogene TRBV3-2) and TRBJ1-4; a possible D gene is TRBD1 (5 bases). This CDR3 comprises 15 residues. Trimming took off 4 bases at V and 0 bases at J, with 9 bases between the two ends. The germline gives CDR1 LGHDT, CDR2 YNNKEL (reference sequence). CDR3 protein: CASSPGQTTNEKLFF. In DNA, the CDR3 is TGTGCCAGCAGCCCCGGACAAACAACTAATGAAAAACTGTTTTTT.

The CDR3 loop reads CASSLHRAIYF. The CDR3 DNA follows: TGTGCCAGCAGCTTGCACCGGGCCATATATTTT. The rearrangement links TRBV7-2 to TRBJ1-3; D is ambiguous. CDR3 length equals 11 residues. Germline lookup yields CDR1 SGHTA and CDR2 FQGNSA. The V end was cut by 3 bases, the J end by 11 bases, with 8 bases between.

The CDR3 nucleotides are TGTGCCAGCGCCGATCCCCGGGGATTCACAGATACGCAGTATTTT. Translated, it gives CASADPRGFTDTQYF. The V call is TRBV27, the J call TRBJ2-3; the D gene is possibly TRBD2 (5 bases). Germline loops: CDR1 MNHEY, CDR2 SMNVEV (reference sequence). Trimming left V 8 bases short and J 2 bases short, with 17 bases between. This CDR3 is built from 15 residues.

The CDR3 region is CASSPPGQPQHF. CDR3 nucleotides: TGTGCCAGCAGCCCCCCGGGTCAGCCCCAGCATTTT. This chain uses TRBV7-2 with TRBJ1-5, with D unclear. The CDR3 is made up of 12 amino acids. V was cut by 5 bases and J by 6 bases, with 8 bases left in between. The germline V gene has CDR1 SGHTA and CDR2 FQGNSA.

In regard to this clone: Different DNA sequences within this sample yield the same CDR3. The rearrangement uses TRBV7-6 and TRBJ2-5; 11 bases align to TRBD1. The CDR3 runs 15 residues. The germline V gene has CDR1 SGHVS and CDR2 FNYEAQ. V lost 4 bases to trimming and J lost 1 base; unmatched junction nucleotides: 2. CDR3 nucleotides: TGTGCCAGCAGCTCCGGGACAGGGGGCCAAGAGACCCAGTACTTC. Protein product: CASSSGTGGQETQYF.

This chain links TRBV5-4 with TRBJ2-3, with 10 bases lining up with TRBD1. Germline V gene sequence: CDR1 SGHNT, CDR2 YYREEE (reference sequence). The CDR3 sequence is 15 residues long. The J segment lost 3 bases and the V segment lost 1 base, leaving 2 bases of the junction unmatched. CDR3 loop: CASSLPGQGTDTQYF. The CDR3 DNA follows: TGTGCCAGCAGCTTGCCGGGACAGGGGACAGATACGCAGTATTTT. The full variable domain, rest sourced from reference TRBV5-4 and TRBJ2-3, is ETGVTQSPTHLIKTRGQQVTLRCSSQSGHNTVSWYQQALGQGPQFIFQYYREEENGRGNFPPRFSGLQFPNYSSELNVNALELDDSALYLCASSLPGQGTDTQYFGPGTRLTVL.

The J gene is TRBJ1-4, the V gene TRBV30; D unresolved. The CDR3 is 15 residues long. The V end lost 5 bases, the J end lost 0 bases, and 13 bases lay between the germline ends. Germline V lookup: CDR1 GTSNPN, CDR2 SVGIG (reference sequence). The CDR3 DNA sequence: TGTGCCTGGGACCCTGGGAGGGCAACTAATGAAAAACTGTTTTTT. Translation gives CAWDPGRATNEKLFF.